This T cell receptor beta chain comes out of a study of breast tumors, draining lymph nodes, adjacent tissues (TCRdb year 2016). Background for the entire study: Breast cancer patients provided tumor, adjacent nontumor tissue and axillary lymph nodes, and the study compared the TCR beta repertoires across these three sources. In human breast cancer, the study set out to evaluate how tumor, surrounding tissue and draining lymph node repertoires relate to one another and whether T cells may move between these sites. The paper as a whole reports these results and caveats: T-cell repertoire diversity in tumors was found to be lower than in lymph nodes but higher than in nontumor tissue, and preferential V and J gene usage was observed. The conclusion that tumor T cells originate in lymph nodes was framed as consistent with a hypothesis rather than directly demonstrated. The data were considered consistent with most tumor T cells being derived from the lymph node and subsequently expanding within tumor tissue. Tumor and nontumor tissue repertoires were significantly more similar in luminal-like than in basal-like breast cancer.

V lost 0 bases and J lost 8 bases; the stretch between them is 14 bases long. The CDR3 runs 15 residues from the cysteine to the phenylalanine. The DNA shown is the 45-base CDR3, in frame from base 1. The germline V gene specifies SGDLS as CDR1 and YYNGEE as CDR2. Points on this clonotype: The clone's antigen remains unknown. Base qualities are not provided; no much larger clone lies one nucleotide away.

For sequencing, an Illumina HiSeq 2000 was employed. TCR beta chain libraries were generated by multiplex PCR amplification. High-throughput sequencing was used to analyze the amplified TCR beta chain products. In TCRdb, the public reads were trimmed at Q25 with fastp and aligned with MiXCR, with productive beta chains retained. Under each unique CDR3 protein, matching rows form one entry showing the most common genes and DNA. This sample has 30,000 to 35,000 distinct CDR3 sequences in its table, and approximately 63% of those were observed once. Approximately 20% of the sample lies in the top ten. The rearrangement joined TRBV9 to TRBJ2-2, with the D gene too uncertain to name. This TCR derives from a female donor with breast cancer. Some clones in this sample may be carry-over from other donors' samples. The source material was breast tumor tissue. The CDR3 region has the sequence CASSVVGSFPGELFF. Read as DNA, the sequence is TGTGCCAGCAGCGTAGTGGGTTCTTTCCCGGGGGAGCTGTTTTTT.